This T cell receptor (beta chain) was documented in a study of blood T cell repertoires in COVID-19. Background on the study: PBMCs, B-cell-depleted T cells, or T cells were the source of the cDNA or gDNA that made up the material.

Methods used by the authors: Nucleated cell counts were estimated from reference gene primer amplification. Sequencing was performed with immunoSEQ multiplex PCR; in TCRdb, only in-frame clones are kept and a portion is missing. V and J calls plus clone size are reproduced from that table; the DNA served to infer D and trimming. The sample carries hundreds of thousands of clones, 90% recorded once. V gave up 11 bases and J gave up 1 base, with 8 bases separating them. CDR3 length equals 11 residues. Germline V lookup: CDR1 SEHNR, CDR2 FQNEAQ (reference sequence). Grouping used clinical history reported by participants in a survey and questionnaire.

The material sequenced was PBMCs or T cells enriched from blood (not recorded which). The chain joins TRBV7-9 to TRBJ1-2, with TRBD1 as a possible D gene (5 bases). This clonotype originated in a man aged 50-60 years who had been exposed to COVID-19. As DNA, the CDR3 is TGTGCCGGGGCTTATAACTATGGCTACACCTTC. Amino acid sequence: CAGAYNYGYTF.